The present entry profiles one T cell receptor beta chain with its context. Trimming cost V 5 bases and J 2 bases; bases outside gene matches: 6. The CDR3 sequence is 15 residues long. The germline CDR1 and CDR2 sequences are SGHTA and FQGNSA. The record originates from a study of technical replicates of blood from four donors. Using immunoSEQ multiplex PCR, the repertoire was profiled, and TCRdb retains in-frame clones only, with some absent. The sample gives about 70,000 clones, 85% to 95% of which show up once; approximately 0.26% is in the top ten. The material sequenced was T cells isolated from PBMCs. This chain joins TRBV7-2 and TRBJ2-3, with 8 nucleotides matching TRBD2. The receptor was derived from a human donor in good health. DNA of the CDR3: TGTGCCAGCAGCCTCCCCGGACTAGCCACAGATACGCAGTATTTT. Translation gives CASSLPGLATDTQYF.